This TCR beta chain was sequenced during a study of T cells in Graves' hyperthyroidism and ophthalmopathy (dated by TCRdb to about 2019). Study-wide context: Peripheral blood samples were taken at initial diagnosis, before any treatment was given. A discovery cohort of roughly 100 patients, roughly 43 with Graves' ophthalmopathy and 57 with stable Graves' hyperthyroidism, was used to find distinguishing TCR V-J signatures. Prospective prediction of ophthalmopathy was tested in an independent validation cohort of 18 to 20 hyperthyroidism patients and 17 patients who later progressed to ophthalmopathy. The approximately 98 discovery patients were randomly divided into training and test sets at a 7:3 ratio. In addition, the study compared T-cell repertoires in thyroid tissue and in blood from roughly six Graves' hyperthyroidism patients. Once sampling was done, hyperthyroidism patients were given methimazole at a starting dose of 30 mg daily, whereas ophthalmopathy patients were given high-dose intravenous methylprednisolone. TCR Vbeta CDR3 sequencing of 135 peripheral blood samples (fewer than 45 ophthalmopathy, 75 to 80 hyperthyroidism and 17 progressor patients) is reported in the paper.

Compared with germline, V lacks 3 bases and J lacks 4 bases; bases without a gene match: 1. The germline V gene (reference sequence) gives CDR1 as DFQATT and CDR2 as SNEGSKA. The CDR3 starts with the cysteine, ends with the phenylalanine, and has 12 residues. This entry keeps only the CDR3 DNA: 36 bases, framed from base 1. The TCR beta CDR3 regions were amplified from the RNA transcripts. For the first round of RT-PCR on the TCR CDR3, the HTBI primer set was used together with the Qiagen OneStep RT-PCR kit. The libraries were constructed in a second round of multiplex PCR and then size-selected and purified. Sequencing of the libraries was done on an Illumina HiSeq2000 using paired-end 100 bp reads. Per the authors' processing: SOAPnuke was used to process the raw data, removing reads that contained adapters or uncalled bases, had a mean Phred below 15, or lacked an exact match to the constant primer or identifier. High-quality paired reads were merged using COPE v1.2.5, and each unique nucleotide sequence was defined as a clonotype. Clonotypes were aligned to IMGT TRBV, TRBD and TRBJ reference segments using MiTCR v1.1. Analysis was restricted to V-J combinations with a frequency above 0.0001, which covered roughly 99% of repertoires. A TCS score was defined as the ratio between F50 (clonal expansion) and ExV (chaos), using BLOSUM62-based TCRdist between CDR3 peptides within each V-J. Welch's t-statistics and random forest reduced roughly 500 V-J features to 13, which were used in a naive Bayes classifier (R e1071). In TCRdb, the public reads were trimmed at Q25 with fastp and aligned with MiXCR, with productive beta chains retained. Here each entry gathers all rows of one CDR3 protein and keeps the most common genes and DNA. TCRdb, not the authors, supplied the V and J calls. Across this sample there are 96,000 or so distinct CDR3 sequences, with around 52% seen only once. The top ten clonotypes cover 25% to 30% of the sample.

A patient counted as having stable Graves' hyperthyroidism if no progression to ophthalmopathy occurred over 18 months of follow-up. Hyperthyroidism patients were newly diagnosed, had a disease duration of under 2 months, and were aged 18 to 65 years. Patients with uncontrolled infections, other autoimmune diseases, pregnancy or lactation were excluded. Clinical symptoms, serum thyroxine and TRAb, thyroid ultrasound, and orbital computed tomography formed the basis for the diagnoses. Ficoll-Paque density gradient centrifugation was used to isolate PBMCs from 9.5 to 10 ml of fresh peripheral blood. Total RNA was extracted using Trizol reagent, and RNA quality was assessed on an Agilent 2100 Bioanalyzer. Study-wide conclusions, independent of this receptor: No statistical method was used to set the sample size in advance, and investigators knew the group allocation. In validation, the model predicted progression to ophthalmopathy a median of roughly 6.2 months before onset, with about 67% sensitivity and 72.22% specificity. Most expanded thyroid clonotypes (frequency above 0.001) were also found in blood, which suggests that blood repertoires may mirror thyroid immune responses. A 13 V-J signature model separated ophthalmopathy from stable hyperthyroidism, with just over 85% sensitivity and around 84% specificity in cross-validation and 80%/75% in testing.

This clonotype was found once. What this receptor recognizes is not known. Qualities for individual bases were not recorded, and no much larger clone is one base off. One read alone is weak evidence. The material sequenced was blood. This clonotype was sampled from a middle-aged woman with Graves' hyperthyroidism. Recombination connected TRBV20-1 to TRBJ2-5, and 8 junction bases match TRBD1. Here is the DNA: TGCAGTGCTAGCGGACAGGGAGAGACCCAGTACTTC. Translated, it reads CSASGQGETQYF.